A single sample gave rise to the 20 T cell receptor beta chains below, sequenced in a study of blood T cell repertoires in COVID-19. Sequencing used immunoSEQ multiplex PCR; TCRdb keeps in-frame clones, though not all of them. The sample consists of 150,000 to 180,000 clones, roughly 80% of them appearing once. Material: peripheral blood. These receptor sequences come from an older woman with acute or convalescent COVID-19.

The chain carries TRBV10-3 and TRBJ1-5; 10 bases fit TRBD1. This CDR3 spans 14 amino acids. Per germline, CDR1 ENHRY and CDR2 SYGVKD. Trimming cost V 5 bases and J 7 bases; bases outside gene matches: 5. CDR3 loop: CAISTTGGEQPQHF. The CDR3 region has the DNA TGTGCCATCAGTACGACAGGGGGCGAACAGCCCCAGCATTTT.

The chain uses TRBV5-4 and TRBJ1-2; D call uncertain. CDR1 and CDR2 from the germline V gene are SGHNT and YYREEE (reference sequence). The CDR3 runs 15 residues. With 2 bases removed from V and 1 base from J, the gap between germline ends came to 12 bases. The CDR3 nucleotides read TGTGCCAGCAGCTTAGATCCTTCCGGTAACTATGGCTACACCTTC. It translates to CASSLDPSGNYGYTF.

CDR3 bases: TGTGCCAGCAGCCCTAACAGCTACAATCAGCCCCAGCATTTT. Its protein is CASSPNSYNQPQHF. This chain links TRBV2 with TRBJ1-5, with D unresolved. Germline values: CDR1 SNHLY, CDR2 FYNNEI. Deletions cut 6 bases from V and 3 bases from J, with 12 bases between. The CDR3 runs to 14 residues.

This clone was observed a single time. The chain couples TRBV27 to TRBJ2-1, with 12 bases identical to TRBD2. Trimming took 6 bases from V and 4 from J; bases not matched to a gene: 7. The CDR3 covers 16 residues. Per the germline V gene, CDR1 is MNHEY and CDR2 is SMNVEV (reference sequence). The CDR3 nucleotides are TGTGCCAGCAGCGGCCTAGGGACTAGCGGGTACAATGAGCAGTTCTTC. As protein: CASSGLGTSGYNEQFF.

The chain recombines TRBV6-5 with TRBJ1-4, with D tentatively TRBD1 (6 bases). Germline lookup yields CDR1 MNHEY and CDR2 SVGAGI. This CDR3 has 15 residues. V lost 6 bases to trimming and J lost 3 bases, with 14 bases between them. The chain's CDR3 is CASSLTGSPNEKLFF. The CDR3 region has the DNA TGTGCCAGCAGCTTAACAGGGTCCCCTAATGAAAAACTGTTTTTT.

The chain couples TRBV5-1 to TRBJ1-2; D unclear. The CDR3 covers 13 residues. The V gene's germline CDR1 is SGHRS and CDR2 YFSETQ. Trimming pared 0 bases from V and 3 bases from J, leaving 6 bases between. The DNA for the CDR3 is TGCGCCAGCAGCTTGGCGGGAGACTATGGCTACACCTTC. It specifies CASSLAGDYGYTF. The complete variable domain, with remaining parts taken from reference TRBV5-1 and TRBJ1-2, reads KAGVTQTPRYLIKTRGQQVTLSCSPISGHRSVSWYQQTPGQGLQFLFEYFSETQRNKGNFPGRFSGRQFSNSRSEMNVSTLELGDSALYLCASSLAGDYGYTFGSGTRLTVV.

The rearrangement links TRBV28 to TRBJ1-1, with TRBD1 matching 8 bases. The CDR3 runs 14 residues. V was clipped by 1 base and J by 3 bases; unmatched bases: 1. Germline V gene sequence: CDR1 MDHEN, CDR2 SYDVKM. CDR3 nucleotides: TGTGCCAGCAGTTTATTCAGGGGGCACACTGAAGCTTTCTTT. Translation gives CASSLFRGHTEAFF.

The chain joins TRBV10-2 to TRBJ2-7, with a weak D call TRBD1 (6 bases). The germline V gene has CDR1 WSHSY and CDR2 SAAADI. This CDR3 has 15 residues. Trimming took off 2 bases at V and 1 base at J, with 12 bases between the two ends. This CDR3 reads CASSENQGTSYEQYF. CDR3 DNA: TGCGCCAGCAGTGAGAATCAGGGGACATCCTACGAGCAGTACTTC.

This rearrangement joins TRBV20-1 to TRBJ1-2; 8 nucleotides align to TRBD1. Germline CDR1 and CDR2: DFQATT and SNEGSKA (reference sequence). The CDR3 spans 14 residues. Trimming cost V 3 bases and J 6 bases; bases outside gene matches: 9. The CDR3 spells CSASFIGQGHGYTF. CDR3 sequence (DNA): TGCAGTGCTAGTTTCATAGGACAGGGACATGGCTACACCTTC.

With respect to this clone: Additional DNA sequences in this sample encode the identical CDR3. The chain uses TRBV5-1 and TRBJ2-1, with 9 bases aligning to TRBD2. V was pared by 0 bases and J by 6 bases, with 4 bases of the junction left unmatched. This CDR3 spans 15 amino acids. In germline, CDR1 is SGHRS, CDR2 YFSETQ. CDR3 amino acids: CASSLAAGGGNEQFF. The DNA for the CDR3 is TGCGCCAGCAGCTTGGCAGCGGGGGGAGGCAATGAGCAGTTCTTC.

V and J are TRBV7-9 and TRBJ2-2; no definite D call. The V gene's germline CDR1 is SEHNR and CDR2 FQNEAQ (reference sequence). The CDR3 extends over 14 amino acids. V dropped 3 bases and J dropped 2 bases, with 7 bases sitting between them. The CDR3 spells CASSFISNTGELFF. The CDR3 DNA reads TGTGCCAGCAGCTTTATATCCAACACCGGGGAGCTGTTTTTT.

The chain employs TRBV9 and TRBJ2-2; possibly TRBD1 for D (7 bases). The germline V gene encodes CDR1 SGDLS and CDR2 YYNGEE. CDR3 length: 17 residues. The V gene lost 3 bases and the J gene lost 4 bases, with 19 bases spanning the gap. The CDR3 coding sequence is TGTGCCAGCAGCGCCAGTAGGAGGGGGCGGGTCACCGGGGAGCTGTTTTTT. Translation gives CASSASRRGRVTGELFF.

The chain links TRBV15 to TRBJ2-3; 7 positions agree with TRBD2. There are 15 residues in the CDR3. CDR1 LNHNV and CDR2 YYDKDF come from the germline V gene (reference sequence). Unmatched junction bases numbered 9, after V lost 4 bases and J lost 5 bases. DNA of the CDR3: TGTGCCACCAGCACAACCCTTGGGGGGGGAGATACGCAGTATTTT. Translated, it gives CATSTTLGGGDTQYF.

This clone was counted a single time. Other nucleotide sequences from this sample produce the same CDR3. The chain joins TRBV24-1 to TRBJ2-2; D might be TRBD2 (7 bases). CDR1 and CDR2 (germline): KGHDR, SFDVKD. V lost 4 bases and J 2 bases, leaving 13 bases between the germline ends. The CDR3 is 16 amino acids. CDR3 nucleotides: TGTGCCACCAGTGACCCATCGGGGGGCAACACCGGGGAGCTGTTTTTT. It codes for CATSDPSGGNTGELFF.

The CDR3 region has the DNA TGTGCCAGCAGTTACTCGAACGCGGGTGGTGGCTACACCTTC. Translation: CASSYSNAGGGYTF. The gene calls are TRBV6-5 and TRBJ1-2; D call uncertain. The germline V gene encodes CDR1 MNHEY and CDR2 SVGAGI. Between the trimmed V and J ends, which lost 0 bases and 7 bases, there was a span of 12 bases. The CDR3 sequence is 14 residues long.

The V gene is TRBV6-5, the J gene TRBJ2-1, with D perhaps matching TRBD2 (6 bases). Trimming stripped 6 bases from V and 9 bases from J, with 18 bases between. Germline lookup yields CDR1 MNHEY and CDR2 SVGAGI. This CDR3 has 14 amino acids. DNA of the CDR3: TGTGCCAGCAGCCCGACTAGTGTTGAGGGTGAGCAGTTCTTC. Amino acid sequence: CASSPTSVEGEQFF.

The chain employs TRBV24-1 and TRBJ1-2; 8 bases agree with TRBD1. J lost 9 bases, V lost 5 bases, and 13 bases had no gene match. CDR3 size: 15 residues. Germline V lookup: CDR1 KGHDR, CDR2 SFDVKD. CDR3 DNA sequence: TGTGCCACCAGTGCCGTATCGGGACAGGCCTTGAGCTACACCTTC. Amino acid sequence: CATSAVSGQALSYTF.

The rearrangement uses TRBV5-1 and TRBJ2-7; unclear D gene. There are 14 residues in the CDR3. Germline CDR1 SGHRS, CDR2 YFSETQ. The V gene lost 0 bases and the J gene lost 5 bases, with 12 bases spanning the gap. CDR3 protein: CASSLALGWDEQYF. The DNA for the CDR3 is TGCGCCAGCAGCTTGGCCCTAGGTTGGGACGAGCAGTACTTC.

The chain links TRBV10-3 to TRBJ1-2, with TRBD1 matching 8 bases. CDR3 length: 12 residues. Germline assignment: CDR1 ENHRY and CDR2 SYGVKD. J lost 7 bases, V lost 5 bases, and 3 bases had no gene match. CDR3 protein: CAISHDRGGYTF. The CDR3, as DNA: TGTGCCATCAGTCATGACAGGGGTGGCTACACCTTC.

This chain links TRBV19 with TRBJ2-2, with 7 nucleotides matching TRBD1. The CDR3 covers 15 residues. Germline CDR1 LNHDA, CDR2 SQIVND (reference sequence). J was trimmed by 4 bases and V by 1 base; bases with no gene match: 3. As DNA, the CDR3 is TGTGCCAGTAGTATAGGGGACAGTCCCACCGGGGAGCTGTTTTTT. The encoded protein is CASSIGDSPTGELFF.